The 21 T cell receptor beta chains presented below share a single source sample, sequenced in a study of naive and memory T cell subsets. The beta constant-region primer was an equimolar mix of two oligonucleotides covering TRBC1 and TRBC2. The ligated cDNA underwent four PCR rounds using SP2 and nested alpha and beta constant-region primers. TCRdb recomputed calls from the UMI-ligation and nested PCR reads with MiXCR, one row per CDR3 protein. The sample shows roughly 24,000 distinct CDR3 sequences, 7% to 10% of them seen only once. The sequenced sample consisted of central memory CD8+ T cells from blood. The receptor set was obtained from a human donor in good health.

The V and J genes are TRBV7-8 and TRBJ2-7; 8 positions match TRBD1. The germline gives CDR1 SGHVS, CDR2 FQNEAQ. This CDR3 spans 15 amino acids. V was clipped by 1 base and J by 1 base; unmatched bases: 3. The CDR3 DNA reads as TGTGCCAGCAGCTTAGGACAGGGGCCTTCCTACGAGCAGTACTTC. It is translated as CASSLGQGPSYEQYF.

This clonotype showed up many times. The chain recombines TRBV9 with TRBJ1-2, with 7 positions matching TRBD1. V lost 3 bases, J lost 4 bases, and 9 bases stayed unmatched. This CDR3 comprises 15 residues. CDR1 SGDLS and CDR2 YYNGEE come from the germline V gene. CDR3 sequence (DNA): TGTGCCAGCAGCGAGGGGGACAGCTCCTTCTATGGCTACACCTTC. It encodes CASSEGDSSFYGYTF.

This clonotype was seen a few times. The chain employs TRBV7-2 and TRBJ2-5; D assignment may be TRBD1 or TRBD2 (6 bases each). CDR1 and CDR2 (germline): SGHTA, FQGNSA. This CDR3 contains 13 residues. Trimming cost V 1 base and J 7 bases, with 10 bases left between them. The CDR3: CASSLGGAGTQYF. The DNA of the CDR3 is TGTGCCAGCAGCTTAGGGGGGGCTGGGACCCAGTACTTC.

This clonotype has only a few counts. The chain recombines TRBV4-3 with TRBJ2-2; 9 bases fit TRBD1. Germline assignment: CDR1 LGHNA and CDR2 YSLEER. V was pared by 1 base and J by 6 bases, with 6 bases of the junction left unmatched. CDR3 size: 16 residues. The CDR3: CASSQGDRDGSGELFF. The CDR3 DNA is TGCGCCAGCAGCCAAGGGGACAGGGATGGATCCGGGGAGCTGTTTTTT.

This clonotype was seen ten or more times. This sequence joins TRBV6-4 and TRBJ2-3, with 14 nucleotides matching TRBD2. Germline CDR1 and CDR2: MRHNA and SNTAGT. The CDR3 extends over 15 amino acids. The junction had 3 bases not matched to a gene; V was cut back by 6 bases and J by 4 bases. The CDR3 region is CASSETSGRADTQYF. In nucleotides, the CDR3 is TGTGCCAGCAGCGAGACTAGCGGGAGGGCAGATACGCAGTATTTT.

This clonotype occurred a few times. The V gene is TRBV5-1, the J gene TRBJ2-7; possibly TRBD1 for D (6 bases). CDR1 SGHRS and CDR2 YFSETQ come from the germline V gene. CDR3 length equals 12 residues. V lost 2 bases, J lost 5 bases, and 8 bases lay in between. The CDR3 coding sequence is TGCGCCAGCAGCTTAACAGGGAACGAGCAGTACTTC. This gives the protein CASSLTGNEQYF.

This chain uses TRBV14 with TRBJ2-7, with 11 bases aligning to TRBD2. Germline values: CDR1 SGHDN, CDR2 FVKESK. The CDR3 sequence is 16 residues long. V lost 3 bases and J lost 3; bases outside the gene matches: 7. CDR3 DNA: TGTGCCAGCAGCCAGGCCGGGACTAGCGGTTACTACGAGCAGTACTTC. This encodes CASSQAGTSGYYEQYF.

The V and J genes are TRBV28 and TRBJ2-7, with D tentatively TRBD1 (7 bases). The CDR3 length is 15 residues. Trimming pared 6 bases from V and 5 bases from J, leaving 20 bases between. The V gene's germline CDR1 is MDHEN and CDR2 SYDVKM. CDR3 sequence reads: CASRETGEVPNEQYF. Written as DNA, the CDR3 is TGTGCCAGCAGAGAAACAGGGGAGGTACCTAACGAGCAGTACTTC.

DNA of the CDR3: TGCAGTGCTAGAGATCGGTTAGGGACAGACACTGAAGCTTTCTTT. It yields the protein CSARDRLGTDTEAFF. V is TRBV20-1 and J is TRBJ1-1; 7 bases line up with TRBD1. V gave up 0 bases and J gave up 3 bases; unmatched junction bases: 7. This CDR3 has 15 residues. Germline loops: CDR1 DFQATT, CDR2 SNEGSKA (reference sequence).

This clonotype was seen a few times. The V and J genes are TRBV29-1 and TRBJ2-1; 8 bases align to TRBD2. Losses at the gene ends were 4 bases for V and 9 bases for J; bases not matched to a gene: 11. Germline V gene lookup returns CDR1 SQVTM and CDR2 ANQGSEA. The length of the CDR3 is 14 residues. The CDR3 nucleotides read TGCAGCGTTGTGGGTGGCGGGAGGTTTGTTGAGCAGTTCTTC. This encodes CSVVGGGRFVEQFF.

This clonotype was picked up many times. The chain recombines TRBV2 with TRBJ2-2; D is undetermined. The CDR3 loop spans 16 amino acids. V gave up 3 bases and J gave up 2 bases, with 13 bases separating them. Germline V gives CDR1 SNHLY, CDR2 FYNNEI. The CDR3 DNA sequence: TGTGCCAGCAGTGAGCTGCCCCCTTATAACACCGGGGAGCTGTTTTTT. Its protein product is CASSELPPYNTGELFF.

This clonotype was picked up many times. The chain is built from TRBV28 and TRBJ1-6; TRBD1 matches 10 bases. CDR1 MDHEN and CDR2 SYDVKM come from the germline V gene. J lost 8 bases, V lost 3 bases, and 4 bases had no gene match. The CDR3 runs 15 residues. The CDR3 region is CASSLRDRGDSPLHF. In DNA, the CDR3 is TGTGCCAGCAGTTTGCGGGACAGGGGAGATTCACCCCTCCACTTT.

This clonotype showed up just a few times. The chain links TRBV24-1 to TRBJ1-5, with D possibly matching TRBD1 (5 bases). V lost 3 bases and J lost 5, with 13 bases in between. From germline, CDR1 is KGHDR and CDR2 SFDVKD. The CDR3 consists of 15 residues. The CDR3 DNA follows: TGTGCCACCAGTGATGGACGGGGGGATTATCAGCCCCAGCATTTT. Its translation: CATSDGRGDYQPQHF.

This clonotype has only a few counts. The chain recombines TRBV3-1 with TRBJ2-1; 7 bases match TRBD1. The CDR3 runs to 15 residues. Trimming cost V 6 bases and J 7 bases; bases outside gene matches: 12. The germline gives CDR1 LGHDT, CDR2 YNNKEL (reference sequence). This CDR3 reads CASRSRDSEGNEQFF. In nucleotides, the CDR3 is TGTGCCAGCAGAAGCCGGGACAGTGAGGGGAATGAGCAGTTCTTC.

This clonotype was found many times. The CDR3 here is CASRQDRDYFYNEQFF. The DNA for the CDR3 is TGTGCCAGCAGGCAGGACCGGGACTACTTCTACAATGAGCAGTTCTTC. The chain couples TRBV7-8 to TRBJ2-1; TRBD2 matches 7 bases. The ends lost 6 bases at V and 3 bases at J; junction bases unmatched: 11. This CDR3 comprises 16 residues. CDR1 SGHVS and CDR2 FQNEAQ come from the germline V gene.

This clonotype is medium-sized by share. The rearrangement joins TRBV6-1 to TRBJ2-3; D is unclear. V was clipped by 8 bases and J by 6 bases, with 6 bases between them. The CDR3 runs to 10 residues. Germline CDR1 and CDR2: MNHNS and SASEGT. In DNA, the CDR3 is TGTGCCAGCGTTTTTGATACGCAGTATTTT. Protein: CASVFDTQYF.

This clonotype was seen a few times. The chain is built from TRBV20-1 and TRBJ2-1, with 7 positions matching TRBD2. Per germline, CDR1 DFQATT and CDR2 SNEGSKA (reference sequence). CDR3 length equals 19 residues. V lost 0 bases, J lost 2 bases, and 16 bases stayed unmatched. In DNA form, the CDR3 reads TGCAGTGCTAGAGATCAGTCTAGCGGAGCCCCGGAGGCCTACAATGAGCAGTTCTTC. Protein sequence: CSARDQSSGAPEAYNEQFF.

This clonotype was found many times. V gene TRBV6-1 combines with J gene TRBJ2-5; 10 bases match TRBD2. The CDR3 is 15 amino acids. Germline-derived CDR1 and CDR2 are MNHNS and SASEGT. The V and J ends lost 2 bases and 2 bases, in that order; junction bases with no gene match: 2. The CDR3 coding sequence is TGTGCCAGCAGTGAACTAGCGGGAGAGCAAGAGACCCAGTACTTC. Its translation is CASSELAGEQETQYF.

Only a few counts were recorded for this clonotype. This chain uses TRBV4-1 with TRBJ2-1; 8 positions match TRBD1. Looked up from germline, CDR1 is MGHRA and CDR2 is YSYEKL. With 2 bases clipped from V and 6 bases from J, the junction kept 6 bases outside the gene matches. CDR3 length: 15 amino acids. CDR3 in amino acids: CASSQPRTGINEQFF. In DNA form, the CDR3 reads TGCGCCAGCAGCCAACCTCGGACAGGGATCAATGAGCAGTTCTTC.

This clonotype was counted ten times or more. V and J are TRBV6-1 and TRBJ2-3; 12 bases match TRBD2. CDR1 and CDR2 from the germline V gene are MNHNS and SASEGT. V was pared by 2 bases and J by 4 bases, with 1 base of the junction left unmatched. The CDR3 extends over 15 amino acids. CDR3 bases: TGTGCCAGCAGTGAACTAGCGGGAGGGCCAGATACGCAGTATTTT. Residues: CASSELAGGPDTQYF.

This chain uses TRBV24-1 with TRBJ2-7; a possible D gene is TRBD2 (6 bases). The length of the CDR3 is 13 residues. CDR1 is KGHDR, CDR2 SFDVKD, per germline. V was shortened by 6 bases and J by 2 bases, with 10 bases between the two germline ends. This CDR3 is CATSPGSTYEQYF. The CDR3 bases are TGTGCCACCAGTCCCGGGAGCACCTACGAGCAGTACTTC.